The 9 T cell receptor beta chains in this list originate from one sample, sequenced in a study of monozygotic twins with inflammatory bowel disease. For each CDR3 protein, TCRdb gives one entry from its re-call of the 5' RACE reads, without DNA. Recorded for this sample: roughly 100,000 distinct CDR3 sequences. Sequencing input: blood. The receptor source for this set is a human donor with ulcerative colitis or Crohn's disease, or a healthy co-twin of an affected twin (not recorded which).

The V call is TRBV7-9, the J call TRBJ1-1; as DNA is missing, the TRBD1 call by TCRdb cannot be tested. The germline CDR1 and CDR2 sequences are SEHNR and FQNEAQ (reference sequence). The length of the CDR3 is 14 residues. CDR3: CASSFRGDSIEAFF.

This CDR3 reads CASSMDYRGLQYF. The chain is built from TRBV19 and TRBJ2-4. This CDR3 comprises 13 residues. The germline V gene encodes CDR1 LNHDA and CDR2 SQIVND (reference sequence). Together with reference TRBV19 and TRBJ2-4, the CDR3 gives the full variable domain: DGGITQSPKYLFRKEGQNVTLSCEQNLNHDAMYWYRQDPGQGLRLIYYSQIVNDFQKGDIAEGYSVSREKKESFPLTVTSAQKNPTAFYLCASSMDYRGLQYFGAGTRLSVL.

The genes are TRBV20-1 and TRBJ2-5; TCRdb calls TRBD2, which cannot be checked without DNA. This CDR3 region has 16 residues. Germline CDR1 and CDR2: DFQATT and SNEGSKA (reference sequence). The CDR3 spells CSARPRLAGLQETQYF.

The CDR3: CASSSHSGGSYEQYF. The chain recombines TRBV9 with TRBJ2-7; no DNA is available, so the TRBD2 call from TCRdb remains unchecked. This CDR3 spans 15 amino acids. Per germline, CDR1 SGDLS and CDR2 YYNGEE. The variable domain in full, completed from reference TRBV9 and TRBJ2-7, reads DSGVTQTPKHLITATGQRVTLRCSPRSGDLSVYWYQQSLDQGLQFLIQYYNGEERAKGNILERFSAQQFPDLHSELNLSSLELGDSALYFCASSSHSGGSYEQYFGPGTRLTVT.

The chain has TRBV5-1 and TRBJ2-3; TCRdb reports TRBD1, a call that lacks DNA to check it against. The CDR3 runs 16 residues. Germline assignment: CDR1 SGHRS and CDR2 YFSETQ. The CDR3 sequence is CASSQNRDRRTDTQYF. Filled out from reference TRBV5-1 and TRBJ2-3, the complete variable domain reads KAGVTQTPRYLIKTRGQQVTLSCSPISGHRSVSWYQQTPGQGLQFLFEYFSETQRNKGNFPGRFSGRQFSNSRSEMNVSTLELGDSALYLCASSQNRDRRTDTQYFGPGTRLTVL.

V is TRBV15 and J is TRBJ2-7. Germline CDR1 reads LNHNV; CDR2 reads YYDKDF (reference sequence). The CDR3 extends over 13 amino acids. The CDR3 spells CATSRDQDYEQYF.

The chain is built from TRBV11-2 and TRBJ2-3; TCRdb calls TRBD1, which cannot be checked without DNA. The germline V gene has CDR1 SGHAT and CDR2 FQNNGV. The CDR3 is made up of 18 amino acids. CDR3 sequence: CASNPGGAGGALADTQYF.

The V and J genes are TRBV7-2 and TRBJ1-5. Germline-derived CDR1 and CDR2 are SGHTA and FQGNSA. The CDR3 has 13 residues. CDR3 in amino acids: CASSLAANQPQHF.

The CDR3 here is CASSTRSPRLAVQETQYF. This rearrangement joins TRBV4-3 to TRBJ2-5; TCRdb gives TRBD2 as the D gene, but with no DNA this cannot be confirmed. Germline V gene lookup returns CDR1 LGHNA and CDR2 YSLEER. The CDR3 runs to 18 residues.